This T cell receptor (beta chain) came from a study of technical replicates of blood from several donors. The table came from immunoSEQ multiplex PCR; TCRdb's copy has only in-frame clones and leaves some out. The data show 60,000 to 80,000 clones, around 87% seen once. Germline V lookup: CDR1 SGHAT, CDR2 FQNNGV. The CDR3 is 13 residues long. The V gene lost 4 bases and the J gene lost 5 bases, with 11 bases spanning the gap. This receptor was identified in a human donor in good health. Some clones in this sample may be carry-over from other donors' samples. The chain uses TRBV11-2 and TRBJ2-5; D uncertain. Sequenced sample: PBMCs. The CDR3 DNA follows: TGTGCCAGCAGCTCCGCTCCCGGGGAGACCCAGTACTTC. It yields the protein CASSSAPGETQYF.